The 9 T cell receptor beta chains given below trace back to one sample, sequenced in a study of blood T cell repertoires in COVID-19. Generated by immunoSEQ multiplex PCR, the TCRdb table keeps only in-frame clones and is missing some. The repertoire holds around 170,000 clones, with approximately 88% as singletons. Sequenced: peripheral blood. These TCRs come from a woman aged 55-75 years with acute or convalescent COVID-19.

The chain joins TRBV5-1 to TRBJ1-1; perhaps TRBD1 as D (5 bases). The V end lost 1 base, the J end lost 0 bases, and 7 bases lay between the germline ends. This CDR3 comprises 14 residues. From germline, CDR1 is SGHRS and CDR2 YFSETQ. The CDR3 nucleotides are TGCGCCAGCAGCTTGTGGGGCCTGAACACTGAAGCTTTCTTT. Amino acids: CASSLWGLNTEAFF.

The chain couples TRBV9 to TRBJ1-6; no clear D gene. The V and J ends lost 0 bases and 14 bases respectively, with 12 bases between them. The germline V gene encodes CDR1 SGDLS and CDR2 YYNGEE. The CDR3 has 13 amino acids. Here the CDR3 DNA reads TGTGCCAGCAGCGTAGGGTCTCAGACTTCCCTCCACTTT. This encodes CASSVGSQTSLHF.

This clone has more than one count but fewer than ten. The chain links TRBV2 to TRBJ1-1, with D possibly matching TRBD1 (5 bases). Trimming took 7 bases from V and 5 from J, leaving 17 bases between them. This CDR3 is 14 amino acids long. Per the germline V gene, CDR1 is SNHLY and CDR2 is FYNNEI. CDR3 protein: CASNLEAGRTEAFF. The CDR3 coding sequence is TGTGCCAGCAACCTTGAGGCAGGGAGGACTGAAGCTTTCTTT.

DNA for the CDR3: TGTGCCAGCAGTTTGGGGCAGGGGTATAATCAGCCCCAGCATTTT. Amino acid sequence: CASSLGQGYNQPQHF. This chain links TRBV27 with TRBJ1-5, with D maybe TRBD1 (6 bases). Trimming cost V 3 bases and J 4 bases, with 13 bases left between them. The CDR3 consists of 15 residues. Per germline, CDR1 MNHEY and CDR2 SMNVEV (reference sequence).

This clone was seen once. The chain uses TRBV4-3 and TRBJ1-1; unclear D gene. CDR3 length equals 15 residues. The V and J ends lost 0 bases and 7 bases respectively, with 15 bases between them. In germline, CDR1 is LGHNA, CDR2 YSLEER. The CDR3 here is CASSQDARQYDEAFF. CDR3 sequence (DNA): TGCGCCAGCAGCCAAGATGCTAGGCAGTACGATGAAGCTTTCTTT.

The chain links TRBV6-5 to TRBJ1-2; no clear D gene. This CDR3 contains 11 residues. V gave up 4 bases and J gave up 6 bases, with 6 bases separating them. Germline V gene sequence: CDR1 MNHEY, CDR2 SVGAGI. The CDR3 spells CASSWGDGYTF. The CDR3 nucleotides are TGTGCCAGCAGTTGGGGAGATGGCTACACCTTC.

The gene calls are TRBV27 and TRBJ1-2; 10 nucleotides agree with TRBD1. This CDR3 has 17 residues. Losses at the gene ends were 3 bases for V and 8 bases for J; bases not matched to a gene: 15. Looked up from germline, CDR1 is MNHEY and CDR2 is SMNVEV (reference sequence). The CDR3 sequence is CASSFLDRGRFGGGYTF. The CDR3 DNA reads as TGTGCCAGCAGTTTCCTCGACAGGGGGCGGTTTGGAGGAGGCTACACCTTC.

V and J are TRBV5-5 and TRBJ2-7; 9 bases are shared with TRBD2. Germline CDR1 SGHKS, CDR2 YYEKEE (reference sequence). J lost 3 bases, V lost 4 bases, and 8 bases had no gene match. This CDR3 has 15 amino acids. CDR3 coding DNA: TGTGCCAGCAGCGTGGGACTAGCCCTAGGCTACGAGCAGTACTTC. Amino acid sequence: CASSVGLALGYEQYF.

The CDR3 DNA reads as TGTGCCAGTAGTCCTCCGGGGAGGGGTCAGGAAAAACTGTTTTTT. Translated, it gives CASSPPGRGQEKLFF. The rearrangement links TRBV19 to TRBJ1-4; tentatively, D is TRBD1 (5 bases). Germline V gives CDR1 LNHDA, CDR2 SQIVND (reference sequence). The CDR3 has 15 amino acids. Trimming took off 5 bases at V and 8 bases at J, with 18 bases between the two ends.